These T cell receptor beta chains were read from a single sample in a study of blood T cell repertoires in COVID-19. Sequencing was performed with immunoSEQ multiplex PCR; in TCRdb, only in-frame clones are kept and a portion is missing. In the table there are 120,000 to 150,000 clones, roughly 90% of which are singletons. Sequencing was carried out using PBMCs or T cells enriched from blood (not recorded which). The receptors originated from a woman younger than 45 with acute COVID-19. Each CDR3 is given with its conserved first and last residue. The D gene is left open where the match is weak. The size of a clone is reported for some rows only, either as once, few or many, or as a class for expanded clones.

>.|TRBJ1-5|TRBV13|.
CASSQGSNQPQHF
TGTGCCAGCTCTCAGGGGAGCAATCAGCCCCAGCATTTT
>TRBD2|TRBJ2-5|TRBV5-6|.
CASRQLLAGEETQYF
TGTGCCAGCAGGCAGCTCCTGGCGGGAGAAGAGACCCAGTACTTC
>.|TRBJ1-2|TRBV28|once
CASNPVGGTYGYTF
TGTGCCAGCAACCCCGTCGGGGGGACCTATGGCTACACCTTC
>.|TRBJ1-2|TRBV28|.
CAPARQKFNYGYTF
TGTGCTCCCGCGCGGCAGAAGTTTAACTATGGCTACACCTTC
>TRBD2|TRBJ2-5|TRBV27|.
CASSAPGLRETQYF
TGTGCCAGCAGCGCACCGGGACTACGGGAGACCCAGTACTTC
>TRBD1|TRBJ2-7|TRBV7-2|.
CASSLAGTDSTYEQYF
TGTGCCAGCAGCTTAGCCGGGACAGACAGCACCTACGAGCAGTACTTC
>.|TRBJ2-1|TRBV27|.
CASSSLLALLRNEQFF
TGTGCCAGCAGTTCCCTGCTAGCGCTTCTCCGAAATGAGCAGTTCTTC
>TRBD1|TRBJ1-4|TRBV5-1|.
CASSSRGDGEKLFF
TGCGCCAGCAGCTCCAGGGGGGACGGGGAAAAACTGTTTTTT
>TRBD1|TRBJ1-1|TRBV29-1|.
CSVYPGQGVNTEAFF
TGCAGCGTTTACCCGGGACAGGGTGTCAACACTGAAGCTTTCTTT
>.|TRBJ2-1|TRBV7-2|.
CASALGWDNEQFF
TGTGCCAGCGCGCTGGGCTGGGACAATGAGCAGTTCTTC